These T cell receptor beta chains were read from a single sample in a study of blood T cells in healthy people across ages. TCRdb reanalysed the 5' RACE reads using MiXCR and keeps one entry per CDR3 protein. Altogether approximately 780,000 distinct CDR3 sequences are present, approximately 24% being singletons, with the ten largest covering under 3%. The same sample was also studied in work on T cells of mothers and their children.

Sequenced sample: blood. The receptor set was obtained from a boy aged 5-17 years in good health. CDR3s include the opening cysteine and the closing phenylalanine or tryptophan. The D gene is left open where the match is weak. Expanded clones are given a class, and other clones once, few, many or no size at all.

TRBJ2-1,TRBV28,TRBD2,.,15,CASSLSSGGLNEQFF,TGTGCCAGCAGTTTATCTAGCGGGGGATTAAATGAGCAGTTCTTC
TRBJ2-7,TRBV5-1,.,.,14,CASSYWTGTLEQYF,TGCGCCAGCAGCTACTGGACGGGAACCCTCGAGCAGTACTTC
TRBJ1-1,TRBV12-3/TRBV12-4,TRBD1,.,14,CASSLNRGPTEAFF,TGTGCCAGCAGTTTGAATAGGGGGCCTACTGAAGCTTTCTTT
TRBJ2-7,TRBV6-1,.,.,14,CASSDWHPSYEQYF,TGTGCCAGCAGTGATTGGCATCCGAGCTACGAGCAGTACTTC
TRBJ2-5,TRBV20-1,.,.,15,CSARAPGPRRETQYF,TGCAGTGCTAGAGCTCCGGGCCCAAGGCGGGAGACCCAGTACTTC
TRBJ2-7,TRBV4-2,.,.,16,CASSRNKGKSENEQYF,TGTGCCAGCAGTCGCAACAAGGGTAAGAGTGAGAACGAGCAGTACTTC
TRBJ2-5,TRBV7-2,TRBD2,few,18,CASSLGLAGGLLMETQYF,TGTGCCAGCAGCTTGGGCCTAGCGGGGGGGCTACTAATGGAGACCCAGTACTTC
TRBJ2-5,TRBV5-1,.,.,13,CASSLGQLTTQYF,TGCGCCAGCAGCTTGGGACAGTTGACGACCCAGTACTTC
TRBJ2-1,TRBV19,TRBD2,.,15,CASRPRGDSYNEQFF,TGTGCCAGTAGGCCGCGGGGGGACTCCTACAATGAGCAGTTCTTC
TRBJ2-5,TRBV7-2,.,.,15,CASSPNRDPSGTQYF,TGTGCCAGCAGCCCAAACCGGGACCCAAGCGGGACCCAGTACTTC
TRBJ1-5,TRBV5-1,.,many,15,CASSVTGQSNQPQHF,TGCGCCAGCAGCGTAACAGGACAGAGCAATCAGCCCCAGCATTTT
TRBJ1-4,TRBV4-1,TRBD1,.,15,CASSQGDRGWEKLFF,TGCGCCAGCAGCCAAGGGGACAGGGGTTGGGAAAAACTGTTTTTT
TRBJ2-1,TRBV12-3/TRBV12-4,.,few,13,CASWRQEESEQFF,TGTGCCAGCTGGCGACAGGAGGAGAGTGAGCAGTTCTTC
TRBJ1-6,TRBV2,.,.,16,CASSDSTGSYNSPLHF,TGTGCCAGCAGTGATTCGACGGGAAGCTATAATTCACCCCTCCACTTT
TRBJ2-1,TRBV13,TRBD2,.,15,CASRPGLAGYNEQFF,TGTGCCAGCAGACCGGGACTAGCGGGGTACAATGAGCAGTTCTTC
TRBJ2-3,TRBV11-2,TRBD2,.,16,CASSLFGTSGSDTQYF,TGTGCCAGCAGCTTATTCGGGACTAGCGGGTCAGATACGCAGTATTTT
TRBJ2-1,TRBV5-1,TRBD2,.,16,CASSAYGGASYNEQFF,TGCGCCAGCAGCGCATACGGGGGGGCCTCTTACAATGAGCAGTTCTTC
TRBJ1-1,TRBV5-1,.,.,13,CASTPGSNTEAFF,TGCGCCAGCACCCCTGGGTCGAACACTGAAGCTTTCTTT
TRBJ2-4,TRBV7-2,TRBD1,.,13,CASSSDRGDIQYF,TGTGCCAGCAGCTCCGACAGGGGGGACATTCAGTACTTC
TRBJ2-1,TRBV3-1,.,.,15,CASSPSGTAANEQFF,TGTGCCAGCAGCCCGTCAGGGACGGCCGCCAATGAGCAGTTCTTC
TRBJ2-1,TRBV5-1,TRBD2,.,17,CASSLAGRGGRYNEQFF,TGCGCCAGCAGCTTGGCAGGGCGGGGGGGCCGGTACAATGAGCAGTTCTTC
TRBJ2-2,TRBV6-1,TRBD2,few,16,CASSVGLALNTGELFF,TGTGCCAGCAGTGTTGGACTAGCCCTGAACACCGGGGAGCTGTTTTTT
TRBJ1-1,TRBV29-1,.,.,13,CSVDRRQNTEAFF,TGCAGCGTTGATCGGCGGCAGAACACTGAAGCTTTCTTT
TRBJ2-4,TRBV9,.,.,13,CAIRTSPGNIQYF,TGTGCCATTAGGACCAGCCCCGGAAACATTCAGTACTTC
TRBJ2-3,TRBV5-1,TRBD2,.,14,CASSQGLDTDTQYF,TGCGCCAGCAGCCAGGGACTAGACACAGATACGCAGTATTTT
TRBJ2-7,TRBV24-1,TRBD1,few,13,CATADRATYEQYF,TGTGCCACTGCGGACAGGGCCACCTACGAGCAGTACTTC
TRBJ1-1,TRBV2,.,.,13,CASSGEERGEAFF,TGTGCCAGCAGTGGGGAGGAAAGGGGGGAAGCTTTCTTT
TRBJ1-2,TRBV11-2,.,few,17,CASSLDPGWGANYGYTF,TGTGCCAGCAGCTTAGATCCCGGGTGGGGGGCTAACTATGGCTACACCTTC
TRBJ1-5,TRBV28,.,.,16,CASSPPGRYGTQPQHF,TGTGCCAGCAGTCCCCCGGGGAGGTATGGTACCCAGCCCCAGCATTTT
TRBJ2-5,TRBV28,TRBD1,many,14,CASSPGTGEETQYF,TGTGCCAGCAGTCCTGGGACAGGGGAAGAGACCCAGTACTTC